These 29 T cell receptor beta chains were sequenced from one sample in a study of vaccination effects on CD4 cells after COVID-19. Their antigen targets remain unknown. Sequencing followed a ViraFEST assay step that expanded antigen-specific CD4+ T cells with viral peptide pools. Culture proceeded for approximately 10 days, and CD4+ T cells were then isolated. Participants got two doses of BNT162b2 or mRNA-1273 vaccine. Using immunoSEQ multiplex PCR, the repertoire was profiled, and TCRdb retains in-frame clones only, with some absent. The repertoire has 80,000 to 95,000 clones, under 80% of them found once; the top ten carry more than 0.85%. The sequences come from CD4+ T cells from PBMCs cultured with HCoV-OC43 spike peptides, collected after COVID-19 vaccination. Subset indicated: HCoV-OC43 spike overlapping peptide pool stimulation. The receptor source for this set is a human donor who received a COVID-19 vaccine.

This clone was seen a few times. CDR3 protein: CASSYHRDNSPLHF. DNA of the CDR3: TGTGCCAGCAGTTACCACCGGGACAATTCACCCCTCCACTTT. The chain has TRBV6-5 and TRBJ1-6; D perhaps matches TRBD1 (5 bases). CDR1 is MNHEY and CDR2 is SVGAGI in the germline V gene. Trimming pared 2 bases from V and 7 bases from J, leaving 9 bases between. This CDR3 has 14 residues.

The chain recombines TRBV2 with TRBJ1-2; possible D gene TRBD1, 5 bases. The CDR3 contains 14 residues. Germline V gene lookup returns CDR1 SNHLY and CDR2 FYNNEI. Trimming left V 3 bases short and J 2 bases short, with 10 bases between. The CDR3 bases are TGTGCCAGCAGTGAGTCACAGGTGAACTATGGCTACACCTTC. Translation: CASSESQVNYGYTF.

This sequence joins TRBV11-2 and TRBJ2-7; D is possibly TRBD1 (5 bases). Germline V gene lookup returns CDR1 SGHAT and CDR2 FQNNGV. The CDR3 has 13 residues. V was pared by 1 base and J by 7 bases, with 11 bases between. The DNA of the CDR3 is TGTGCCAGCAGCTTAGCGGGCAGGGAAGAGCAGTACGTC. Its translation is CASSLAGREEQYV.

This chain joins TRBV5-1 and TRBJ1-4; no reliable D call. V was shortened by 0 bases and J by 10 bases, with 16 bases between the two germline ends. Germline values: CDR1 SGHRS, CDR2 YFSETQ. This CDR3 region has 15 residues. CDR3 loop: CASSLAGQLIGKLFF. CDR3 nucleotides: TGCGCCAGCAGCTTGGCAGGCCAGTTAATCGGAAAACTGTTTTTT.

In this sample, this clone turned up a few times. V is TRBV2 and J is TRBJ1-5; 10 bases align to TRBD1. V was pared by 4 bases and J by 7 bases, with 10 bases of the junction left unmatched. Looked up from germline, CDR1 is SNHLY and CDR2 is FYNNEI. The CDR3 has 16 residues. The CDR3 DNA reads TGTGCCAGCAGTGCTATCGGACAGGGGGTTGGGCAGCCCCAGCATTTT. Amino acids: CASSAIGQGVGQPQHF.

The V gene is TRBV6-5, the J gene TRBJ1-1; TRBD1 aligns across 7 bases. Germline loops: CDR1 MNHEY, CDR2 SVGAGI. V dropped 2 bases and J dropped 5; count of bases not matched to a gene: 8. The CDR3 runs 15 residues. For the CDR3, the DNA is TGTGCCAGCAGTTACACTCGACAGGGAGGGACTGAAGCTTTCTTT. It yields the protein CASSYTRQGGTEAFF.

The CDR3 coding sequence is TGTGCCAGCACTAGGGACAGGGGGCCGTACGAGCAGTACGTC. Translated, it gives CASTRDRGPYEQYV. V is TRBV2 and J is TRBJ2-7, with 12 nucleotides matching TRBD1. The CDR3 loop spans 14 amino acids. Losses at the gene ends were 7 bases for V and 4 bases for J; bases not matched to a gene: 5. Germline V gives CDR1 SNHLY, CDR2 FYNNEI.

The CDR3 coding sequence is TGTGCCAGCAGTTACCAGGGACATCAAGCCAAAAACATTCAGTACTTC. This translates into CASSYQGHQAKNIQYF. The J gene is TRBJ2-4, the V gene TRBV6-6; tentatively, D is TRBD1 (6 bases). The germline gives CDR1 MNHNY, CDR2 SVGAGI (reference sequence). V lost 2 bases to trimming and J lost 0 bases, with 11 bases between them. The CDR3 runs 16 residues.

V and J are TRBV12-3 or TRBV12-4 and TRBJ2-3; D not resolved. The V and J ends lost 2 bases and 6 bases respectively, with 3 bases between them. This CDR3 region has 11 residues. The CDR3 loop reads CASSLFDTQYF. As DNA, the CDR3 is TGTGCCAGCAGTTTATTTGATACGCAGTATTTT.

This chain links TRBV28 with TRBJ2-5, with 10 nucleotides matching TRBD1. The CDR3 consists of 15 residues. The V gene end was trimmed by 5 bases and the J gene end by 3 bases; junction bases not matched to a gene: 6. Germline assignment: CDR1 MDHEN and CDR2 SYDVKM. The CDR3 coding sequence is TGTGCCAGCAGTACTCCGGGACAGGGGAAAGAGACCCAGTACTTC. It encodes CASSTPGQGKETQYF.

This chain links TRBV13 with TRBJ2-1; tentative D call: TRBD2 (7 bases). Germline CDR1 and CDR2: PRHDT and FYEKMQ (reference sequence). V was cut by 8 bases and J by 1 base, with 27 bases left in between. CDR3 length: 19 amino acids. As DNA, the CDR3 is TGTGCCAGCCTCGGACGGGTGGGGGGGCATGGGGAATCCTACAATGAGCAGTTCTTC. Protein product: CASLGRVGGHGESYNEQFF.

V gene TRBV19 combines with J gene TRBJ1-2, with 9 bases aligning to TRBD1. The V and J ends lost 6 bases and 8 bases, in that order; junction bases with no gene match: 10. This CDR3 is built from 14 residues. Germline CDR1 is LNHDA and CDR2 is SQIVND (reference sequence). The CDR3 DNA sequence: TGTGCCAGTAGCCCGGGACAGGGTTTTGTCGGCTACACCTTC. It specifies CASSPGQGFVGYTF.

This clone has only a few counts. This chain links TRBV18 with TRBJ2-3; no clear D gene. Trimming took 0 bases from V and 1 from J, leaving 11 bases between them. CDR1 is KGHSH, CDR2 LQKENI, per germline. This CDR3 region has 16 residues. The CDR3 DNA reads TGTGCCAGCTCACCACCGCGAGCCCAGGGCACAGATACGCAGTATTTT. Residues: CASSPPRAQGTDTQYF.

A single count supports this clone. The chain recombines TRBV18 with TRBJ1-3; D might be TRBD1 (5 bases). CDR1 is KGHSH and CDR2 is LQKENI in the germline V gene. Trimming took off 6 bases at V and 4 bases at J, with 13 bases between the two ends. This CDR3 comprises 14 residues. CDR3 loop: CASSQGVPGNTIYF. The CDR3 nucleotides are TGTGCCAGCTCGCAAGGGGTACCCGGAAACACCATATATTTT.

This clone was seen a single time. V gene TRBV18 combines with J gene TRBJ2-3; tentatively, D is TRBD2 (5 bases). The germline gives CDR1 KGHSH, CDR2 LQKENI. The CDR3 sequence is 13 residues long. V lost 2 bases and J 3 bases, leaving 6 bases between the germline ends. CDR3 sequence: CASSPGRTDTQYF. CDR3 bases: TGTGCCAGCTCACCAGGGAGAACAGATACGCAGTATTTT.

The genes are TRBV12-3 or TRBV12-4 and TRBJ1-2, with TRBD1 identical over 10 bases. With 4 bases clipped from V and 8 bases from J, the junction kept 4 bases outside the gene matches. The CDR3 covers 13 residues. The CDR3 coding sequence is TGTGCCAGCAGTTCGACAGGGGGCGGGGGCTACACCTTC. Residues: CASSSTGGGGYTF.

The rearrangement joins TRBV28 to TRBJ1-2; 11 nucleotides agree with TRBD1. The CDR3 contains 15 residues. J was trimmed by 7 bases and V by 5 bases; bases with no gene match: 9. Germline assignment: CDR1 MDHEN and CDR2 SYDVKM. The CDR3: CASSRRTGGVSGYTF. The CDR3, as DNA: TGTGCCAGCAGTCGTAGGACAGGGGGCGTTTCTGGCTACACCTTC.

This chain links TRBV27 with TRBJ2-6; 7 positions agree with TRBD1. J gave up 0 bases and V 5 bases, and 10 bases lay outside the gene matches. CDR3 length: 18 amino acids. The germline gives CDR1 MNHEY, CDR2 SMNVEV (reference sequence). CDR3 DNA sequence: TGTGCCAGCAGTAAAATGCCGGGACAGCCCTCTGGGGCCAACGTCCTGACTTTC. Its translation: CASSKMPGQPSGANVLTF.

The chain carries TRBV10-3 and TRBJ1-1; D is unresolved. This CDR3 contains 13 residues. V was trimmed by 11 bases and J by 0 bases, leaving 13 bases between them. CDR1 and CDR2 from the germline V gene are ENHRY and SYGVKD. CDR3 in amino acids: CAATREMNTEAFF. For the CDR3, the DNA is TGTGCCGCCACGAGGGAAATGAACACTGAAGCTTTCTTT.

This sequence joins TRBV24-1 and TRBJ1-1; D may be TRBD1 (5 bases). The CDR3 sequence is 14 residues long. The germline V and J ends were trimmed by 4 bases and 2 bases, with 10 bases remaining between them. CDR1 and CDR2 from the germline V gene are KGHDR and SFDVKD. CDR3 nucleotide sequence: TGTGCCACCAGTGACCCGACAGCTAACACTGAAGCTTTCTTT. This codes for CATSDPTANTEAFF.

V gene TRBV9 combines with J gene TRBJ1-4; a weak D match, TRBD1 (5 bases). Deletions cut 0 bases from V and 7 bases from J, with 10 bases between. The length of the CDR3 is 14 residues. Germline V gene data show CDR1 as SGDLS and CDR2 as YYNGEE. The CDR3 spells CASSVGQGPEKLFF. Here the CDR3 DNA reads TGTGCCAGCAGCGTAGGGCAGGGTCCTGAAAAACTGTTTTTT.

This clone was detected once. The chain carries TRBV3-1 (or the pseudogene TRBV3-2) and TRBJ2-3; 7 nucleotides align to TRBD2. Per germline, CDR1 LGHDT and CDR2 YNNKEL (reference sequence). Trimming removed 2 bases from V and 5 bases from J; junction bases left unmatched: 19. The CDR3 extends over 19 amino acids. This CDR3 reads CASSQLFGGAGTARDTQYF. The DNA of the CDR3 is TGTGCCAGCAGCCAACTATTCGGGGGAGCGGGGACGGCCCGAGATACGCAGTATTTT.

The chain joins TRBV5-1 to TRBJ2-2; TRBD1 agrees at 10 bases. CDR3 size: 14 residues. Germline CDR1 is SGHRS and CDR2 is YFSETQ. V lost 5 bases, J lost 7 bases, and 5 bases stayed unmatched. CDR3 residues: CASRSGTGDGELFF. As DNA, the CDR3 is TGCGCCAGCAGATCCGGGACAGGGGACGGGGAGCTGTTTTTT.

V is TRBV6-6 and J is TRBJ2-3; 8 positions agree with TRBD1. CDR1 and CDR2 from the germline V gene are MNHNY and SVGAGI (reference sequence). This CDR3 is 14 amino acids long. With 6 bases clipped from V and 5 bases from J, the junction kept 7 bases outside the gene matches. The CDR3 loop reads CASSLGQGRDTQYF. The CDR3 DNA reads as TGTGCCAGCAGCCTCGGACAGGGAAGAGATACGCAGTATTTT.

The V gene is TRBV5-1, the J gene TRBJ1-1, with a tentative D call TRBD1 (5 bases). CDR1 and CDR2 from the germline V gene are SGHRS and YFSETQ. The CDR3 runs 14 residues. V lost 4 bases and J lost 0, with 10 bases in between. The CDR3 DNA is TGCGCCAGCAGCCTCGGGACTTTGAACACTGAAGCTTTCTTT. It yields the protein CASSLGTLNTEAFF.

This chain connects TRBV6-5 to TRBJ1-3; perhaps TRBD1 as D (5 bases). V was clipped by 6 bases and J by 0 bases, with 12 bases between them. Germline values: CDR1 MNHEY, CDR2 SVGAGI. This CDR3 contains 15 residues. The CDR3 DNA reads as TGTGCCAGCAGCCGTACAGGAAACTCTGGAAACACCATATATTTT. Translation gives CASSRTGNSGNTIYF.

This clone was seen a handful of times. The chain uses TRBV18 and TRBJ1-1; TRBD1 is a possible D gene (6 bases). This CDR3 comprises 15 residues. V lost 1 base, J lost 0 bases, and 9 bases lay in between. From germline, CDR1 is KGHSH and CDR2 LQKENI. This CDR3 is CASSPQGQMNTEAFF. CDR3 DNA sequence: TGTGCCAGCTCACCACAGGGACAAATGAACACTGAAGCTTTCTTT.

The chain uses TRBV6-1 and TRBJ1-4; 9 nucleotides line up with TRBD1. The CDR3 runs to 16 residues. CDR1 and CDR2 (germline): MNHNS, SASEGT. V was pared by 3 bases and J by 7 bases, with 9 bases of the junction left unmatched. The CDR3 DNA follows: TGTGCCAGCAGTGATCCGTACAGGGGGCTATCTGAAAAACTGTTTTTT. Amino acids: CASSDPYRGLSEKLFF.

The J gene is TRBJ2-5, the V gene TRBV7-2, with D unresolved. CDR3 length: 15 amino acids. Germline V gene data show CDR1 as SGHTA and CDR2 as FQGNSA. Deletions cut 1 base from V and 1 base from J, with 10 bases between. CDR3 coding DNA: TGTGCCAGCAGCTTAGGAGGACCGCGCCAAGAGACCCAGTACTTC. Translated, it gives CASSLGGPRQETQYF.